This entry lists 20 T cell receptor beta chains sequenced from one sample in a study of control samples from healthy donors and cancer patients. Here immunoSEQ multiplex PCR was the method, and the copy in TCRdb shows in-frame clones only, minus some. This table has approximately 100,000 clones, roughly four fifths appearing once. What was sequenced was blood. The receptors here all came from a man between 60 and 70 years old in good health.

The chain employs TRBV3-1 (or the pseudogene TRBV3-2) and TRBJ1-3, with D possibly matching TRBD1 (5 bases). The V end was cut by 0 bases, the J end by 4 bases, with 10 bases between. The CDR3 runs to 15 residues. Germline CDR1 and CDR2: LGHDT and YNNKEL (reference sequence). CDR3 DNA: TGTGCCAGCAGCCAAGAACGAGGGGTAGGAAACACCATATATTTT. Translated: CASSQERGVGNTIYF.

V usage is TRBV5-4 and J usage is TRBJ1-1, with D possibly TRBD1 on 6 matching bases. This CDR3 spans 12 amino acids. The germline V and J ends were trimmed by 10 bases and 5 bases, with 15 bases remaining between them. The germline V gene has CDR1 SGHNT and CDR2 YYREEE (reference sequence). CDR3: CAVQQGDTEAFF. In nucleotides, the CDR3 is TGTGCCGTCCAACAGGGAGATACTGAAGCTTTCTTT.

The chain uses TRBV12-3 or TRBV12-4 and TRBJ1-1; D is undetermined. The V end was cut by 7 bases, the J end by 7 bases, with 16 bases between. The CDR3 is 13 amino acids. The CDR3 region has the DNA TGTGCCAGCACCCGGGTGAGATCGGGTGAAGCTTTCTTT. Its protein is CASTRVRSGEAFF.

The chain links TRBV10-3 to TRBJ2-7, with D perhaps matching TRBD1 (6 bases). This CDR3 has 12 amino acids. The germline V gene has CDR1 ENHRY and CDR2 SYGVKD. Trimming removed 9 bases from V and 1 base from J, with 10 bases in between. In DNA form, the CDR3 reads TGTGCCATGGGCGGACAGTCCTACGAGCAGTACTTC. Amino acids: CAMGGQSYEQYF.

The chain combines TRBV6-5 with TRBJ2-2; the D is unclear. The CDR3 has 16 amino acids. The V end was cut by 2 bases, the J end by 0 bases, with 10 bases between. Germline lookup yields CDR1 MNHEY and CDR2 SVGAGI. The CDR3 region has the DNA TGTGCCAGCAGTTACGGTAACAGACCGAACACCGGGGAGCTGTTTTTT. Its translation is CASSYGNRPNTGELFF.

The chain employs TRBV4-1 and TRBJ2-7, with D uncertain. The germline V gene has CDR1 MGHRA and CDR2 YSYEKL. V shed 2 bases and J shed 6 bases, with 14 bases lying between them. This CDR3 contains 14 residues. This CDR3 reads CASSQSTARSEQYF. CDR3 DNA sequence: TGCGCCAGCAGCCAATCCACTGCCCGCTCCGAGCAGTACTTC.

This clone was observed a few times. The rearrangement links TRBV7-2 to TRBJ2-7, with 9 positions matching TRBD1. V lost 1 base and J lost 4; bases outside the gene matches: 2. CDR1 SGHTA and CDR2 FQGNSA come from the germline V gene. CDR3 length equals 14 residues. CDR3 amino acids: CASSLGDRVYEQYF. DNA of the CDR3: TGTGCCAGCAGCTTAGGGGACAGGGTGTACGAGCAGTACTTC.

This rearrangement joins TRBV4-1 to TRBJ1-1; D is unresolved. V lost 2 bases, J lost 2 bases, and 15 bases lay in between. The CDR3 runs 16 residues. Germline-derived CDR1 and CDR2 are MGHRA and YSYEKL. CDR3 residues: CASSQYPAVQNTEAFF. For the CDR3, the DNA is TGCGCCAGCAGCCAATACCCCGCTGTTCAAAACACTGAAGCTTTCTTT.

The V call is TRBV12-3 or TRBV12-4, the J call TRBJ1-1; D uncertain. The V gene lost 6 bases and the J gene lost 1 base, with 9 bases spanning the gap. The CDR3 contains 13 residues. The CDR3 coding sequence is TGTGCCAGCAGCCCTAATTGGAACACTGAAGCTTTCTTT. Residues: CASSPNWNTEAFF.

The CDR3 DNA sequence: TGCGCCAGCAGCTTGCAAGGGGTTGACTATGGCTACACCTTC. Protein product: CASSLQGVDYGYTF. The chain has TRBV5-1 and TRBJ1-2; D may be TRBD1 (5 bases). Trimming left V 1 base short and J 3 bases short, with 10 bases between. Germline assignment: CDR1 SGHRS and CDR2 YFSETQ. CDR3 length equals 14 residues.

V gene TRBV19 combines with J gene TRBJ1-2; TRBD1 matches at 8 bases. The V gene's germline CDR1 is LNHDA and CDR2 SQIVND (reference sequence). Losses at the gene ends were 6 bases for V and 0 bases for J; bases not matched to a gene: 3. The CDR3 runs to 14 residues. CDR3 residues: CASRGQASNYGYTF. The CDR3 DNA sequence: TGTGCCAGTAGGGGACAGGCGTCTAACTATGGCTACACCTTC.

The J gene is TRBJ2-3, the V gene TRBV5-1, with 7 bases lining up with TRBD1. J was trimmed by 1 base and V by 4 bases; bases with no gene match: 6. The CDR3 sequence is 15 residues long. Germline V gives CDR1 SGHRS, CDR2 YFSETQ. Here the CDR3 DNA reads TGCGCCAGCAGCGAGAGGGGGCGCGGCACAGATACGCAGTATTTT. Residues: CASSERGRGTDTQYF.

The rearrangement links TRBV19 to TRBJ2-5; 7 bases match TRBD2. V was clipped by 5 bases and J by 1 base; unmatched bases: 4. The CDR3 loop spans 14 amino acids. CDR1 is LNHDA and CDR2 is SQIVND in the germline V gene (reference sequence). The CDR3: CASSFQRGQETQYF. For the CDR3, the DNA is TGTGCCAGTAGTTTCCAGCGGGGCCAAGAGACCCAGTACTTC.

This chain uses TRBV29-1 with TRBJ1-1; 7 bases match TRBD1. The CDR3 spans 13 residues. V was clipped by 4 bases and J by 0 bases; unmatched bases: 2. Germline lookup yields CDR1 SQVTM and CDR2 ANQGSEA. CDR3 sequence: CSVVDRLNTEAFF. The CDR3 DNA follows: TGCAGCGTTGTGGACAGGTTGAACACTGAAGCTTTCTTT.

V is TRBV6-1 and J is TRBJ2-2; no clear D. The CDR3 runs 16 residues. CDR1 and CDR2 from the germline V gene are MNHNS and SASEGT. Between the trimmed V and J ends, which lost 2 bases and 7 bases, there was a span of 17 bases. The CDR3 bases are TGTGCCAGCAGTGAAAATGGGCTAGGGTACGGCGGGGAGCTGTTTTTT. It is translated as CASSENGLGYGGELFF.

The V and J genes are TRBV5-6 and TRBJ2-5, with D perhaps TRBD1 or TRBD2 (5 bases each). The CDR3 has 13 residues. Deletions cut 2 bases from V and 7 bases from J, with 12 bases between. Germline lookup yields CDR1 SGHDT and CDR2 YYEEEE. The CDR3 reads CASSLGTGWTQYF. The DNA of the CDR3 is TGTGCCAGCAGCTTAGGGACCGGGTGGACCCAGTACTTC.

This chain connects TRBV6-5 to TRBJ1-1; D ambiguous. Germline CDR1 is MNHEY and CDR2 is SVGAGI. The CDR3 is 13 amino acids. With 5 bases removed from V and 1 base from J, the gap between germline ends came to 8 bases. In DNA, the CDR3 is TGTGCCAGCAGTCTCCTCAAGAACACTGAAGCTTTCTTT. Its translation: CASSLLKNTEAFF.

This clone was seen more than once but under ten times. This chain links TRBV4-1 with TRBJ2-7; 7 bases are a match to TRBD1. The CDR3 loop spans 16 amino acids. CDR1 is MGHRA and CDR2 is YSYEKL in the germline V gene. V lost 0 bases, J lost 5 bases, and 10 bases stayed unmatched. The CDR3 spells CASSQDSARGSDEQYF. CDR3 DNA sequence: TGCGCCAGCAGCCAAGATAGTGCCAGGGGGTCGGACGAGCAGTACTTC.

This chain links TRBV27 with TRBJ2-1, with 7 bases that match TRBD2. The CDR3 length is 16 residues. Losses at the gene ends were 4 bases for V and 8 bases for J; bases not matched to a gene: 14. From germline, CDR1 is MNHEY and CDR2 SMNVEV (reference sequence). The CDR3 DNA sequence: TGTGCCAGCAGTTCTCTACTAAGCGGGGCCATGGATGAGCAGTTCTTC. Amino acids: CASSSLLSGAMDEQFF.

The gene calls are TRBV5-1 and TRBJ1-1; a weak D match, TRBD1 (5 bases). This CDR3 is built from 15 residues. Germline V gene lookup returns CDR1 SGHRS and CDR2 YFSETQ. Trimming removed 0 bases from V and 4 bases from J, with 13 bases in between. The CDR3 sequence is CASSLDVGGGTEAFF. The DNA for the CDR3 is TGCGCCAGCAGCTTGGACGTTGGGGGAGGCACTGAAGCTTTCTTT.